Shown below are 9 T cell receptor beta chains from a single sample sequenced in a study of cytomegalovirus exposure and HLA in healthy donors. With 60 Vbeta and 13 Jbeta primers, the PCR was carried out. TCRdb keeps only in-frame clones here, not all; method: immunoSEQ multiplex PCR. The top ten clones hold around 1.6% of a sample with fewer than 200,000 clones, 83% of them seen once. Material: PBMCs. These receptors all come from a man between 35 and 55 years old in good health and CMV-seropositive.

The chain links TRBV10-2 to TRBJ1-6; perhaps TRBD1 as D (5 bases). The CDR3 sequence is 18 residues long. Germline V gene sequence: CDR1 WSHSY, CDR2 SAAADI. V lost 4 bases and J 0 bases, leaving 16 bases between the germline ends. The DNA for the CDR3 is TGCGCCAGCAGTGGGGATTCGGAGGGGAGCTCCTATAATTCACCCCTCCACTTT. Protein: CASSGDSEGSSYNSPLHF.

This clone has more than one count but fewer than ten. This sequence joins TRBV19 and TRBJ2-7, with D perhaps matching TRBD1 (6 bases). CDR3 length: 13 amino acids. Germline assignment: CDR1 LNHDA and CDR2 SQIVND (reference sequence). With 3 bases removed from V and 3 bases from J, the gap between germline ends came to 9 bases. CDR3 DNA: TGTGCCAGTAGTATGACAGGAGGCTACGAGCAGTACTTC. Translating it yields CASSMTGGYEQYF.

CDR3 sequence (DNA): TGTGCCAGTAGGCGTGGTAATCAGCCCCAGCATTTT. Translation: CASRRGNQPQHF. The chain recombines TRBV19 with TRBJ1-5; D not resolved. Trimming took 6 bases from V and 4 from J, leaving 7 bases between them. This CDR3 comprises 12 residues. Germline V gives CDR1 LNHDA, CDR2 SQIVND (reference sequence).

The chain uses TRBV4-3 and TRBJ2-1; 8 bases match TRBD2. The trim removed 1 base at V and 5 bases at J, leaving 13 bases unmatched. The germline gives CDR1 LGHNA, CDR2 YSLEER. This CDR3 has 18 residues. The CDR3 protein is CASSQVASGSRLDNEQFF. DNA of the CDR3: TGCGCCAGCAGCCAAGTCGCTAGCGGGTCGCGACTTGACAATGAGCAGTTCTTC.

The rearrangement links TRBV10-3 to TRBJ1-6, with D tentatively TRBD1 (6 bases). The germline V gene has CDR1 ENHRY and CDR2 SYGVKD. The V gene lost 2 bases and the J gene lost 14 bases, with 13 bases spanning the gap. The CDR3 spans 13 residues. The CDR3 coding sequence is TGTGCCATCAGTGAGGGGACACCCCCAGCCCTCCACTTT. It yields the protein CAISEGTPPALHF.

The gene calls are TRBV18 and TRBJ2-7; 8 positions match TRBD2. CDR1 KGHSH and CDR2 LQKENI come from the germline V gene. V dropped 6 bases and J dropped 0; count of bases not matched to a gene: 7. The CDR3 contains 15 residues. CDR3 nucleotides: TGTGCCAGCTCCACCACTAGCGGCTCCTCCTACGAGCAGTACTTC. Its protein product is CASSTTSGSSYEQYF.

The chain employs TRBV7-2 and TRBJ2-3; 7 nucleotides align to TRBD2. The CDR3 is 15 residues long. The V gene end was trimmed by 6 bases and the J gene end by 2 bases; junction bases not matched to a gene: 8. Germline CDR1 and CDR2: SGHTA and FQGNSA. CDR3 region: CASSYQRGDTDTQYF. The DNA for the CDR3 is TGTGCCAGCAGTTACCAGCGGGGTGACACAGATACGCAGTATTTT. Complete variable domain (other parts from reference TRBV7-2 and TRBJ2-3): GAGVSQSPSNKVTEKGKDVELRCDPISGHTALYWYRQSLGQGLEFLIYFQGNSAPDKSGLPSDRFSAERTGGSVSTLTIQRTQQEDSAVYLCASSYQRGDTDTQYFGPGTRLTVL.

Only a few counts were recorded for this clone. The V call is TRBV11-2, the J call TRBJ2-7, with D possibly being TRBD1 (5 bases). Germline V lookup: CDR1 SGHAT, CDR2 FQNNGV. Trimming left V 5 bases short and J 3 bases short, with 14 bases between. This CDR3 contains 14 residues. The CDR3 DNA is TGTGCCAGCAGCAACAGAAGGCAGGGCTACGAGCAGTACTTC. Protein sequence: CASSNRRQGYEQYF.

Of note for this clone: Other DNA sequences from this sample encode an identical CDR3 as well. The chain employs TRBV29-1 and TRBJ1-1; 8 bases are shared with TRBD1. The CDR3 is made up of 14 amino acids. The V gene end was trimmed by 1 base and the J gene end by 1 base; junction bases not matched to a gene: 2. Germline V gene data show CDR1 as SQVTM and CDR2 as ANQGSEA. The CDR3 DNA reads TGCAGCGTTGAAGCAGGGACAGGGAACACTGAAGCTTTCTTT. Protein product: CSVEAGTGNTEAFF. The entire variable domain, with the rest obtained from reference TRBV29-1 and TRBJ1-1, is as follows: SAVISQKPSRDICQRGTSLTIQCQVDSQVTMMFWYRQQPGQSLTLIATANQGSEATYESGFVIDKFPISRPNLTFSTLTVSNMSPEDSSIYLCSVEAGTGNTEAFFGQGTRLTVV.